This TCR beta chain is from a study of patients and donors after allogeneic stem cell transplantation. This CDR3 region has 14 residues. V lost 2 bases to trimming and J lost 7 bases; unmatched junction nucleotides: 4. Per germline, CDR1 SGHDN and CDR2 FVKESK. TCRdb re-called the RT-PCR reads with MiXCR, one entry per CDR3 protein. The sample contains about 200,000 distinct CDR3 sequences, approximately 41% of which appear only once. The origin of this receptor is a human donor who was either an allogeneic HSCT recipient or a stem cell or donor lymphocyte infusion donor (not recorded which). It is not recorded whose cells these are; they may come from a transplant donor. The source material was blood, either unsorted or a sorted T cell fraction (not recorded which). The gene calls are TRBV14 and TRBJ2-1; 8 positions match TRBD1. CDR3: CASSQRDRLNEQFF. CDR3 in DNA: TGTGCCAGCAGCCAAAGGGACAGGCTTAATGAGCAGTTCTTC.